These T cell receptor beta chains were read from a single sample in a study of cytomegalovirus exposure and HLA in healthy donors. Repertoires were generated with immunoSEQ multiplex PCR, while TCRdb's copy carries only in-frame clones and drops some. The sample holds hundreds of thousands of clones, over 75% seen once. What was sequenced was PBMCs. The origin of the receptors is a male donor in good health and CMV-seronegative. Each CDR3 is given with its conserved first and last residue. D genes are given only for firm matches. Size values are once, few and many counts, or a class for expanded clones, and some rows have none.

V gene: TRBV21-1; clone size: NA; J gene: TRBJ2-3; D gene: NA; CDR3 DNA: TGTGCCAGCAGCAAGGGTTCGGGTCTAACAGATACGCAGTATTTT; CDR3 protein: CASSKGSGLTDTQYF
V gene: TRBV6-5; clone size: NA; J gene: TRBJ2-7; D gene: TRBD2; CDR3 DNA: TGTGCCAGTTCCTACTGGGGGACTAGTGAGACCGAGCAGTACTTC; CDR3 protein: CASSYWGTSETEQYF
V gene: TRBV7-9; clone size: NA; J gene: TRBJ1-4; D gene: TRBD1; CDR3 DNA: TGTGCCAGCAGCTTAGGGGGAGTCGACAGGGAACTGTTTTTT; CDR3 protein: CASSLGGVDRELFF
V gene: TRBV27; clone size: few; J gene: TRBJ1-2; D gene: TRBD1; CDR3 DNA: TGTGCCAGCAGTCCGGACAGGAACTATGGCTACACCTTC; CDR3 protein: CASSPDRNYGYTF
V gene: TRBV19; clone size: NA; J gene: TRBJ2-5; D gene: NA; CDR3 DNA: TGTGCCAGTAGTATATCGGACAGTCAAGAGACCCAGTACTTC; CDR3 protein: CASSISDSQETQYF
V gene: TRBV28; clone size: NA; J gene: TRBJ1-2; D gene: NA; CDR3 DNA: TGTGCCAGCAGTTTAGGGGCTACGGGCTACACCTTC; CDR3 protein: CASSLGATGYTF
V gene: TRBV7-2; clone size: NA; J gene: TRBJ2-7; D gene: TRBD2; CDR3 DNA: TGTGCCAGCAGCTTAGTACTAGCGGGAGAGGGGTACGAGCAGTACTTC; CDR3 protein: CASSLVLAGEGYEQYF
V gene: TRBV11-1; clone size: NA; J gene: TRBJ2-7; D gene: TRBD2; CDR3 DNA: TGTGCCAGCAGCGAGGTGGGCGGGAGGATAGAGCAGTACTTC; CDR3 protein: CASSEVGGRIEQYF
V gene: TRBV18; clone size: NA; J gene: TRBJ1-5; D gene: TRBD1; CDR3 DNA: TGTGCCAGCTCACGAGAGACAGGGCGCCAAATCCCCCAGCATTTT; CDR3 protein: CASSRETGRQIPQHF
V gene: TRBV7-9; clone size: once; J gene: TRBJ1-2; D gene: NA; CDR3 DNA: TGTGCCAGCAGCGTACAGGGCGGCTTTGATGGCTACACCTTC; CDR3 protein: CASSVQGGFDGYTF
V gene: TRBV19; clone size: NA; J gene: TRBJ2-3; D gene: NA; CDR3 DNA: TGTGCCAGTAGTCTCCAAGCTACTAGCACAGATACGCAGTATTTT; CDR3 protein: CASSLQATSTDTQYF
V gene: TRBV15; clone size: NA; J gene: TRBJ2-5; D gene: TRBD1; CDR3 DNA: TGTGCCACCAGCATCCACAGGGGAGAGACCCAGTACTTC; CDR3 protein: CATSIHRGETQYF
V gene: TRBV6-5; clone size: NA; J gene: TRBJ2-7; D gene: TRBD1; CDR3 DNA: TGTGCCAGCAGTTACGTTGGGACAGGGCCCTACGAGCAGTACTTC; CDR3 protein: CASSYVGTGPYEQYF
V gene: TRBV6-1; clone size: NA; J gene: TRBJ2-7; D gene: NA; CDR3 DNA: TGTGCCAGCAGTGAAGACCTTAGACTCGGGACACCGGAGCAGTACTTC; CDR3 protein: CASSEDLRLGTPEQYF
V gene: TRBV13; clone size: NA; J gene: TRBJ1-2; D gene: TRBD1; CDR3 DNA: TGTGCCAGCACCCCAGACAGGGCGGACTATGGCTACACCTTC; CDR3 protein: CASTPDRADYGYTF
V gene: TRBV19; clone size: NA; J gene: TRBJ2-1; D gene: TRBD2; CDR3 DNA: TGTGCCAGTAGTGCTTCCGGGACTAGCGGGAGGGCCGCCTACAATGAGCAGTTCTTC; CDR3 protein: CASSASGTSGRAAYNEQFF
V gene: TRBV7-3; clone size: NA; J gene: TRBJ2-2; D gene: TRBD1; CDR3 DNA: TGTGCCAGCAGCCCCGACAGGGTCACCGGGGAGCTGTTTTTT; CDR3 protein: CASSPDRVTGELFF
V gene: TRBV2; clone size: NA; J gene: TRBJ2-7; D gene: NA; CDR3 DNA: TGTGCCAGCAGCTCAAGCCTGTTAAGAAGGAGCGAGCAGTACTTC; CDR3 protein: CASSSSLLRRSEQYF
V gene: TRBV13; clone size: NA; J gene: TRBJ1-1; D gene: NA; CDR3 DNA: TGTGCCAGCAGCTCTACAGGGTTTGGTTCGGACACTGAAGCTTTCTTT; CDR3 protein: CASSSTGFGSDTEAFF
V gene: TRBV6-1; clone size: NA; J gene: TRBJ1-1; D gene: NA; CDR3 DNA: TGTGCCAGCAGTCAGTACATGAACACTGAAGCTTTCTTT; CDR3 protein: CASSQYMNTEAFF
V gene: TRBV6-7; clone size: few; J gene: TRBJ1-2; D gene: NA; CDR3 DNA: TGTGCCAGCAGTTACCCCCAGGGGAACTATGGCTACACCTTC; CDR3 protein: CASSYPQGNYGYTF
V gene: TRBV7-9; clone size: few; J gene: TRBJ2-7; D gene: NA; CDR3 DNA: TGTGCCAGCAGCTTAGCTGGCCAGACCTACGAGCAGTACTTC; CDR3 protein: CASSLAGQTYEQYF
V gene: TRBV30; clone size: NA; J gene: TRBJ2-3; D gene: NA; CDR3 DNA: TGTGCCTGGAGTGTAGGAGGAGATACGCAGTATTTT; CDR3 protein: CAWSVGGDTQYF
V gene: TRBV11-1; clone size: once; J gene: TRBJ2-1; D gene: TRBD1; CDR3 DNA: TGTGCCAGCAATCTCGGACAGGGGGCGAGCAATGAGCAGTTCTTC; CDR3 protein: CASNLGQGASNEQFF
V gene: TRBV10-3; clone size: NA; J gene: TRBJ1-5; D gene: TRBD1; CDR3 DNA: TGTGCCATCGGAAAACAGGGGGCTGACAATCAGCCCCAGCATTTT; CDR3 protein: CAIGKQGADNQPQHF
V gene: TRBV10-3; clone size: few; J gene: TRBJ2-1; D gene: TRBD2; CDR3 DNA: TGTGCCATCAGTGAGGATTGGGAGCGGGGGCAGTTCTTC; CDR3 protein: CAISEDWERGQFF
V gene: TRBV6-5; clone size: NA; J gene: TRBJ2-7; D gene: TRBD2; CDR3 DNA: TGTGCCAGCAGTTACCTCGGTCGGGGGGGATACGAGCAGTACTTC; CDR3 protein: CASSYLGRGGYEQYF
V gene: TRBV5-1; clone size: NA; J gene: TRBJ2-3; D gene: TRBD2; CDR3 DNA: TGCGCCAGCAGCTTGGCCGGGACTAGCGGGGGGATTACTAGCACAGATACGCAGTATTTT; CDR3 protein: CASSLAGTSGGITSTDTQYF
V gene: TRBV9; clone size: NA; J gene: TRBJ2-1; D gene: NA; CDR3 DNA: TGTGCCAGCAGCTCATCGACATCAAGCTCCTACAATGAGCAGTTCTTC; CDR3 protein: CASSSSTSSSYNEQFF
V gene: TRBV7-2; clone size: NA; J gene: TRBJ2-7; D gene: TRBD1; CDR3 DNA: TGTGCCAGCAGCATAAACAGGGGAAGTAGTAACGAGCAGTACTTC; CDR3 protein: CASSINRGSSNEQYF
V gene: TRBV7-2; clone size: NA; J gene: TRBJ2-7; D gene: NA; CDR3 DNA: TGTGCCAGCAGCTTACTTTCAGGGGCGACCGACGAGCAGTACTTC; CDR3 protein: CASSLLSGATDEQYF
V gene: TRBV13; clone size: NA; J gene: TRBJ2-7; D gene: TRBD2; CDR3 DNA: TGTGCCAGCAGCCAGGGACTAGCGGGGGGGTTCTCCTACGAGCAGTACTTC; CDR3 protein: CASSQGLAGGFSYEQYF
V gene: TRBV27; clone size: NA; J gene: TRBJ2-1; D gene: TRBD2; CDR3 DNA: TGTGCCAGCAGTTTGACTAGCGGGAGGGCCATATATGAGCAGTTCTTC; CDR3 protein: CASSLTSGRAIYEQFF
V gene: TRBV5-1; clone size: NA; J gene: TRBJ1-2; D gene: TRBD1; CDR3 DNA: TGCGCCAGCAGTTCGCAGGGGACGACAGGGTATGGCTACACCTTC; CDR3 protein: CASSSQGTTGYGYTF
V gene: TRBV4-1; clone size: NA; J gene: TRBJ2-7; D gene: NA; CDR3 DNA: TGCGCCAGCAGCCAAGATTATCCCGGGAACTACGAGCAGTACTTC; CDR3 protein: CASSQDYPGNYEQYF
V gene: TRBV29-1; clone size: NA; J gene: TRBJ1-2; D gene: NA; CDR3 DNA: TGCAGCGTTTCGGCGGGGGGAAATGGCTACACCTTC; CDR3 protein: CSVSAGGNGYTF
V gene: TRBV28; clone size: NA; J gene: TRBJ1-2; D gene: NA; CDR3 DNA: TGTGCCAGCAGACCCCAATCAGGCTATGGCTACACCTTC; CDR3 protein: CASRPQSGYGYTF
V gene: TRBV28; clone size: NA; J gene: TRBJ2-5; D gene: NA; CDR3 DNA: TGTGCCAGCAGTTTCCTTGAGACCCAGTACTTC; CDR3 protein: CASSFLETQYF
V gene: TRBV28; clone size: NA; J gene: TRBJ1-5; D gene: TRBD1; CDR3 DNA: TGTGCCAGCAGTAGTCGGTGGCAGGGGGCCGATCAGCCCCAGCATTTT; CDR3 protein: CASSSRWQGADQPQHF
V gene: TRBV29-1; clone size: NA; J gene: TRBJ1-2; D gene: NA; CDR3 DNA: TGCAGCGTTGAAGAAGGGGGTTGGCAGGGGTATGGCTACACCTTC; CDR3 protein: CSVEEGGWQGYGYTF
V gene: TRBV19; clone size: NA; J gene: TRBJ2-7; D gene: NA; CDR3 DNA: TGTGCCAGTAGTTCCCCCGTCTCCTACGAGCAGTACTTC; CDR3 protein: CASSSPVSYEQYF
V gene: TRBV7-9; clone size: NA; J gene: TRBJ1-5; D gene: NA; CDR3 DNA: TGTTCCAGCAGCTTATCAGGGGCGAGCAATCAGCCCCAGCATTTT; CDR3 protein: CSSSLSGASNQPQHF
V gene: TRBV2; clone size: NA; J gene: TRBJ1-5; D gene: NA; CDR3 DNA: TGTGCCAGCAGATACAACTCGGGATACGGGAGCAATCAGCCCCAGCATTTT; CDR3 protein: CASRYNSGYGSNQPQHF
V gene: TRBV18; clone size: NA; J gene: TRBJ1-1; D gene: TRBD1; CDR3 DNA: TGTGCCAGCTCACCTCGGGACAGGGAGAACACTGAAGCTTTCTTT; CDR3 protein: CASSPRDRENTEAFF
V gene: TRBV9; clone size: once; J gene: TRBJ2-1; D gene: TRBD2; CDR3 DNA: TGTGCCAGCAGCGTTAGCGGGAGAGACTACAATGAGCAGTTCTTC; CDR3 protein: CASSVSGRDYNEQFF
V gene: TRBV28; clone size: NA; J gene: TRBJ1-2; D gene: NA; CDR3 DNA: TGTGCCAGCAGTTTGGTGGGCAGGGCGAAAGGCACCTTC; CDR3 protein: CASSLVGRAKGTF